The source of this TCR beta chain is a study of technical replicates of blood from several donors. This table comes from immunoSEQ multiplex PCR, and its TCRdb copy is limited to in-frame clones, with some not included. Found here are tens of thousands of clones, 85% to 95% of them singletons; the top ten hold approximately 5%. The CDR3 has 17 residues. Germline CDR1 MNHEY, CDR2 SMNVEV (reference sequence). J lost 0 bases, V lost 2 bases, and 3 bases had no gene match. This clone has only one observation. Sequencing was carried out using PBMCs. The TCR comes from a human donor in good health. Some clones in this sample may be carry-over from other donors' samples. The chain recombines TRBV27 with TRBJ2-2; TRBD1 agrees at 10 bases. The CDR3 DNA follows: TGTGCCAGCAGTTTAGTAGGGACAGGGGCGAACACCGGGGAGCTGTTTTTT. Translation: CASSLVGTGANTGELFF.